The TCR beta chain under discussion was sequenced for a study of Graves' ophthalmopathy and Graves' hyperthyroidism. This clonotype was seen at least ten times. Its target is not known. Amplification from RNA transcripts yielded the TCR beta CDR3 regions. HTBI-primed first-round RT-PCR preceded second-round multiplex PCR. TCRdb reanalysed the multiplex PCR reads using MiXCR and keeps one entry per CDR3 protein. Of about 210,000 distinct CDR3 sequences listed, under 30% are singletons. CDR1 and CDR2 from the germline V gene are SGHAT and FQNNGV. Trimming removed 1 base at V and 0 bases at J, with 3 bases between. There are 14 residues in the CDR3. Overall study findings and caveats: A model built from 13 signatures distinguished ophthalmopathy from stable hyperthyroidism with approximately 88% sensitivity and about 81% specificity.

The V and J genes are TRBV11-2 and TRBJ2-2; D is ambiguous. The receptor was isolated from a man aged 50-60 years with Graves' ophthalmopathy. What was sequenced was peripheral blood. The CDR3: CASSLVANTGELFF. The DNA of the CDR3 is TGTGCCAGCAGCTTAGTAGCGAACACCGGGGAGCTGTTTTTT. Drawing the rest from reference TRBV11-2 and TRBJ2-2, the complete variable domain is EAGVAQSPRYKIIEKRQSVAFWCNPISGHATLYWYQQILGQGPKLLIQFQNNGVVDDSQLPKDRFSAERLKGVDSTLKIQPAKLEDSAVYLCASSLVANTGELFFGEGSRLTVL.